A single sample gave rise to the 26 T cell receptor beta chains below, sequenced in a study of T cell responses to AZD1222 COVID-19 vaccine. Here immunoSEQ multiplex PCR was the method, and the copy in TCRdb shows in-frame clones only, minus some. The table records 30,000 to 35,000 clones, roughly nine tenths of them present only once. The sample was peripheral blood, taken on day 0 of AZD1222 vaccination. The receptors come from an adult in good health.

The chain's CDR3 is CAWSPGLAGGSTDTQYF. The CDR3, as DNA: TGTGCCTGGAGTCCTGGACTAGCGGGGGGTAGCACAGATACGCAGTATTTT. The genes are TRBV30 and TRBJ2-3; 14 bases agree with TRBD2. The CDR3 spans 17 residues. V gave up 2 bases and J gave up 0 bases; unmatched junction bases: 4. Per the germline V gene, CDR1 is GTSNPN and CDR2 is SVGIG (reference sequence). Together with reference TRBV30 and TRBJ2-3, the CDR3 gives the full variable domain: SQTIHQWPATLVQPVGSPLSLECTVEGTSNPNLYWYRQAAGRGLQLLFYSVGIGQISSEVPQNLSASRPQDRQFILSSKKLLLSDSGFYLCAWSPGLAGGSTDTQYFGPGTRLTVL.

V gene TRBV6-5 combines with J gene TRBJ1-1; D unclear. The ends were cut back, 6 bases at V and 0 bases at J, with 11 bases in the middle. Germline assignment: CDR1 MNHEY and CDR2 SVGAGI. The CDR3 is made up of 14 amino acids. CDR3 coding DNA: TGTGCCAGCAGCTTACTGATGATGAACACTGAAGCTTTCTTT. This codes for CASSLLMMNTEAFF.

The rearrangement uses TRBV12-3 or TRBV12-4 and TRBJ1-2; D remains unclear. This CDR3 contains 12 residues. The V end lost 6 bases, the J end lost 8 bases, and 13 bases lay between the germline ends. The CDR3 DNA reads as TGTGCCAGCAGCCTCACAACAAGAGGCTACACCTTC. Its translation is CASSLTTRGYTF.

This clone was observed a single time. The chain recombines TRBV19 with TRBJ1-2; 8 nucleotides line up with TRBD1. The V gene's germline CDR1 is LNHDA and CDR2 SQIVND (reference sequence). The CDR3 runs 16 residues. The V segment lost 0 bases and the J segment 8 bases; nucleotides outside the gene matches: 11. As DNA, the CDR3 is TGTGCCAGTAGTATAGATGGGACGAGGACAGGGCCCGGCTACACCTTC. It is translated as CASSIDGTRTGPGYTF.

The genes are TRBV11-2 and TRBJ1-2; D remains ambiguous. V lost 5 bases and J 4 bases, leaving 11 bases between the germline ends. Germline CDR1 is SGHAT and CDR2 is FQNNGV. CDR3 length equals 13 residues. CDR3 sequence: CASSVWASYGYTF. CDR3 nucleotide sequence: TGTGCCAGCAGCGTGTGGGCTAGCTATGGCTACACCTTC. The variable domain in full, with the rest retrieved from reference TRBV11-2 and TRBJ1-2, is EAGVAQSPRYKIIEKRQSVAFWCNPISGHATLYWYQQILGQGPKLLIQFQNNGVVDDSQLPKDRFSAERLKGVDSTLKIQPAKLEDSAVYLCASSVWASYGYTFGSGTRLTVV.

The V call is TRBV4-1, the J call TRBJ1-2; no firm D call. V was cut by 0 bases and J by 2 bases, with 10 bases left in between. CDR3 length: 15 amino acids. Germline CDR1 is MGHRA and CDR2 is YSYEKL. The CDR3 DNA sequence: TGCGCCAGCAGCCAAGATCCCAGTTTGAACTATGGCTACACCTTC. Amino acids: CASSQDPSLNYGYTF.

This chain links TRBV30 with TRBJ2-5, with unresolved D. Germline CDR1 reads GTSNPN; CDR2 reads SVGIG (reference sequence). CDR3 length: 13 amino acids. V was cut by 2 bases and J by 7 bases, with 14 bases left in between. The CDR3 here is CAWSIDRSPTQYF. As DNA, the CDR3 is TGTGCCTGGAGTATTGATAGAAGCCCGACCCAGTACTTC.

V and J are TRBV5-1 and TRBJ1-1; 8 bases map to TRBD1. The CDR3 totals 14 residues. Germline-derived CDR1 and CDR2 are SGHRS and YFSETQ. Trimming at V came to 6 bases and at J to 6 bases, leaving 10 bases not matched to a gene. The CDR3 coding sequence is TGCGCCAGCACCCCCGACAGGGGAGGGTCTGAAGCTTTCTTT. Protein product: CASTPDRGGSEAFF.

V usage is TRBV5-4 and J usage is TRBJ1-1; a possible D gene is TRBD1 (5 bases). Germline lookup yields CDR1 SGHNT and CDR2 YYREEE (reference sequence). The CDR3 covers 17 residues. The ends were cut back, 0 bases at V and 3 bases at J, with 18 bases in the middle. The CDR3, as DNA: TGTGCCAGCAGCTTGGGGAGGGGCGGCAGAGGGGACACTGAAGCTTTCTTT. Protein: CASSLGRGGRGDTEAFF.

The chain links TRBV12-3 or TRBV12-4 to TRBJ1-1; D might be TRBD1 (6 bases). This CDR3 spans 13 amino acids. Between the trimmed V and J ends, which lost 6 bases and 5 bases, there was a span of 13 bases. The CDR3 here is CASRSGEGTEAFF. DNA for the CDR3: TGTGCCAGCAGATCAGGGGAAGGAACTGAAGCTTTCTTT.

The gene calls are TRBV5-5 and TRBJ1-1, with D maybe TRBD1 (5 bases). Germline values: CDR1 SGHKS, CDR2 YYEKEE (reference sequence). The length of the CDR3 is 15 residues. Trimming took 3 bases from V and 0 from J, leaving 12 bases between them. The CDR3 nucleotides are TGTGCCAGCAGCTCTCGCGGGGCGTTGAACACTGAAGCTTTCTTT. It encodes CASSSRGALNTEAFF.

The V and J genes are TRBV19 and TRBJ2-1; weak D call: TRBD1 (6 bases). This CDR3 contains 13 residues. V was pared by 5 bases and J by 8 bases, with 13 bases between. CDR1 and CDR2 (germline): LNHDA, SQIVND (reference sequence). CDR3 in amino acids: CASSATGSHEQFF. The CDR3 DNA follows: TGTGCCAGTAGTGCCACAGGGTCCCATGAGCAGTTCTTC. The entire variable domain, with the rest obtained from reference TRBV19 and TRBJ2-1, is as follows: DGGITQSPKYLFRKEGQNVTLSCEQNLNHDAMYWYRQDPGQGLRLIYYSQIVNDFQKGDIAEGYSVSREKKESFPLTVTSAQKNPTAFYLCASSATGSHEQFFGPGTRLTVL.

The chain links TRBV24-1 to TRBJ1-4, with D unresolved. CDR3 length: 12 residues. The germline V and J ends were trimmed by 7 bases and 8 bases, with 10 bases remaining between them. The germline V gene encodes CDR1 KGHDR and CDR2 SFDVKD. The CDR3 region has the DNA TGTGCCACCAGGGGGTTTGAGGAAAAACTGTTTTTT. It yields the protein CATRGFEEKLFF.

The rearrangement joins TRBV5-4 to TRBJ2-1; D possibly corresponds to TRBD2 (5 bases). Trimming cost V 4 bases and J 0 bases, with 14 bases left between them. Germline CDR1 and CDR2: SGHNT and YYREEE (reference sequence). The CDR3 spans 16 residues. The CDR3 sequence: CASSPRTGTSYNEQFF. The DNA of the CDR3 is TGTGCCAGCAGCCCCAGGACGGGAACCTCCTACAATGAGCAGTTCTTC.

This clone came up once. The chain is built from TRBV19 and TRBJ1-5, with TRBD1 as a possible D gene (5 bases). Germline-derived CDR1 and CDR2 are LNHDA and SQIVND (reference sequence). The CDR3 extends over 14 amino acids. Trimming cost V 4 bases and J 5 bases, with 12 bases left between them. The DNA for the CDR3 is TGTGCCAGTAGTAAAGGTCAGGGCTATCAGCCCCAGCATTTT. It translates to CASSKGQGYQPQHF. Based on the CDR3 plus reference TRBV19 and TRBJ1-5, the full variable domain is DGGITQSPKYLFRKEGQNVTLSCEQNLNHDAMYWYRQDPGQGLRLIYYSQIVNDFQKGDIAEGYSVSREKKESFPLTVTSAQKNPTAFYLCASSKGQGYQPQHFGDGTRLSIL.

This clone occurred a few times. J is TRBJ2-7 and V is TRBV10-2; TRBD2 matches at 7 bases. The CDR3 is made up of 15 amino acids. Germline V gene data show CDR1 as WSHSY and CDR2 as SAAADI. V dropped 0 bases and J dropped 3; count of bases not matched to a gene: 5. The CDR3 loop is CASSESNRGVYEQYF. In DNA form, the CDR3 reads TGCGCCAGCAGTGAGTCGAATCGGGGGGTCTACGAGCAGTACTTC.

The chain joins TRBV6-4 to TRBJ2-2, with 11 positions matching TRBD2. The CDR3 has 17 amino acids. Germline CDR1 and CDR2: MRHNA and SNTAGT. V lost 5 bases to trimming and J lost 0 bases; unmatched junction nucleotides: 5. The CDR3 loop is CASSITSGGANTGELFF. CDR3 nucleotide sequence: TGTGCCAGCAGTATTACTAGCGGGGGAGCGAACACCGGGGAGCTGTTTTTT.

The chain carries TRBV9 and TRBJ1-3; no clear D. The germline V gene has CDR1 SGDLS and CDR2 YYNGEE. Deletions cut 0 bases from V and 0 bases from J, with 13 bases between. The CDR3 is 17 amino acids. CDR3 nucleotides: TGTGCCAGCAGCGTAGGCCAAAGTCCCAGCTCTGGAAACACCATATATTTT. Translation gives CASSVGQSPSSGNTIYF.

V usage is TRBV5-6 and J usage is TRBJ1-1; D is possibly TRBD1 (5 bases). Germline CDR1 is SGHDT and CDR2 is YYEEEE. V lost 4 bases and J lost 1, with 14 bases in between. The CDR3 sequence is 15 residues long. This chain's CDR3 is CASSRDRRANTEAFF. The CDR3 nucleotides read TGTGCCAGCAGCCGGGACCGTCGGGCGAACACTGAAGCTTTCTTT.

V usage is TRBV3-1 (or the pseudogene TRBV3-2) and J usage is TRBJ2-1; D gene unclear. V dropped 0 bases and J dropped 5 bases, with 8 bases sitting between them. The CDR3 covers 14 residues. Germline CDR1 LGHDT, CDR2 YNNKEL (reference sequence). The CDR3 spells CASSQDYRNNEQFF. In DNA, the CDR3 is TGTGCCAGCAGCCAAGACTATAGGAACAATGAGCAGTTCTTC.

The V gene is TRBV28, the J gene TRBJ2-5; the D is unclear. CDR3 size: 13 residues. With 7 bases removed from V and 1 base from J, the gap between germline ends came to 10 bases. Germline V CDR1 and CDR2: MDHEN, SYDVKM. In DNA form, the CDR3 reads TGTGCCAGCACGGACCTGTCCCAAGAGACCCAGTACTTC. This gives the protein CASTDLSQETQYF.

The chain has TRBV12-3 or TRBV12-4 and TRBJ1-2; D is perhaps TRBD1 (5 bases). Trimming took 8 bases from V and 5 from J, leaving 15 bases between them. The CDR3 extends over 13 amino acids. The CDR3 loop is CASGGGAGYGYTF. Here the CDR3 DNA reads TGTGCCAGCGGGGGAGGGGCAGGGTATGGCTACACCTTC.

The chain couples TRBV11-2 to TRBJ2-7; 11 nucleotides align to TRBD1. The germline gives CDR1 SGHAT, CDR2 FQNNGV. After removal of 2 bases from V and 7 bases from J, the junction contained 10 bases not matched to a gene. The length of the CDR3 is 16 residues. The CDR3 region is CASSLRRGQGAIEQYF. In DNA form, the CDR3 reads TGTGCCAGCAGCTTACGTCGAGGACAGGGGGCGATTGAGCAGTACTTC. Variable domain in full (rest from reference TRBV11-2 and TRBJ2-7): EAGVAQSPRYKIIEKRQSVAFWCNPISGHATLYWYQQILGQGPKLLIQFQNNGVVDDSQLPKDRFSAERLKGVDSTLKIQPAKLEDSAVYLCASSLRRGQGAIEQYFGPGTRLTVT.

This sequence joins TRBV27 and TRBJ1-1; D gene uncertain. CDR1 MNHEY and CDR2 SMNVEV come from the germline V gene (reference sequence). The CDR3 contains 12 residues. V lost 4 bases and J 0 bases, leaving 3 bases between the germline ends. The CDR3 DNA reads as TGTGCCAGCAGTTCAGTGAACACTGAAGCTTTCTTT. This sequence encodes CASSSVNTEAFF.

The genes are TRBV29-1 and TRBJ2-2; 8 bases line up with TRBD2. CDR3 size: 15 residues. Germline CDR1 and CDR2: SQVTM and ANQGSEA. With 6 bases clipped from V and 0 bases from J, the junction kept 6 bases outside the gene matches. CDR3 region: CSVTRGGSNTGELFF. The CDR3 nucleotides are TGCAGCGTGACCCGCGGGGGGTCGAACACCGGGGAGCTGTTTTTT.

J is TRBJ1-1 and V is TRBV7-8, with D possibly being TRBD1 (6 bases). This CDR3 has 16 residues. The germline CDR1 and CDR2 sequences are SGHVS and FQNEAQ. V was clipped by 0 bases and J by 6 bases, with 17 bases between them. The CDR3 is CASSLASSGAQAEAFF. The DNA for the CDR3 is TGTGCCAGCAGCTTAGCATCTTCAGGGGCACAGGCTGAAGCTTTCTTT.